These 12 T cell receptor beta chains were sequenced from one sample in a study of shared clonotypes between healthy human individuals. The table came from immunoSEQ multiplex PCR; TCRdb's copy has only in-frame clones and leaves some out. The data contain about 2.1 million clones, 93% of them singletons. It was CD45RO-negative cells, positively selected for CCR7, that made up naive CD8 cells, with terminally differentiated effector memory CD45RA+ cells excluded. Sequencing was performed on naive CD8+ T cells from PBMCs. The receptor source for this set is a man aged 18 to 35 in good health. Some clones in this sample may be carry-over from other donors' samples.

This clone was detected only once. The rearrangement joins TRBV7-9 to TRBJ1-4; D is undetermined. Germline V gene lookup returns CDR1 SEHNR and CDR2 FQNEAQ (reference sequence). The germline V and J ends were trimmed by 7 bases and 0 bases, with 9 bases remaining between them. The CDR3 runs to 14 residues. The CDR3 is CASINTTTNEKLFF. CDR3 nucleotide sequence: TGTGCCAGCATTAACACCACAACTAATGAAAAACTGTTTTTT.

CDR3 sequence (DNA): TGTGCCAGCAGCTTTAGCGGGAGGACAGATACGCAGTATTTT. This gives the protein CASSFSGRTDTQYF. V usage is TRBV7-9 and J usage is TRBJ2-3, with 10 bases matching TRBD2. Trimming at V came to 3 bases and at J to 3 bases, leaving 0 bases not matched to a gene. Germline assignment: CDR1 SEHNR and CDR2 FQNEAQ (reference sequence). The CDR3 contains 14 residues.

The rearrangement links TRBV9 to TRBJ1-3; unclear D gene. The germline V gene has CDR1 SGDLS and CDR2 YYNGEE. Trimming stripped 1 base from V and 2 bases from J, with 10 bases between. The CDR3 has 15 amino acids. The CDR3 DNA sequence: TGTGCCAGCAGCGTATTAGGGTCCCCTGGAAACACCATATATTTT. It specifies CASSVLGSPGNTIYF.

The chain has TRBV15 and TRBJ2-2; 8 positions match TRBD2. The J segment lost 5 bases and the V segment lost 0 bases, leaving 14 bases of the junction unmatched. The CDR3 loop spans 19 amino acids. Germline CDR1 LNHNV, CDR2 YYDKDF (reference sequence). CDR3 amino acids: CATSRDATGGPKRTGELFF. For the CDR3, the DNA is TGTGCCACCAGCAGAGATGCGACGGGAGGGCCTAAGAGAACCGGGGAGCTGTTTTTT.

This chain links TRBV7-2 with TRBJ2-7; TRBD1 is a possible D gene (6 bases). The ends were cut back, 3 bases at V and 4 bases at J, with 10 bases in the middle. CDR1 is SGHTA, CDR2 FQGNSA, per germline. The CDR3 runs to 13 residues. In DNA, the CDR3 is TGTGCCAGCAGCTTGGGGGCCAAATACGAGCAGTACTTC. As protein: CASSLGAKYEQYF.

This rearrangement joins TRBV27 to TRBJ1-2; 7 bases are a match to TRBD1. Trimming cost V 6 bases and J 3 bases; bases outside gene matches: 7. CDR3 length: 14 residues. Germline V CDR1 and CDR2: MNHEY, SMNVEV (reference sequence). The CDR3 loop reads CASRSHRGDYGYTF. Written as DNA, the CDR3 is TGTGCCAGCAGGTCACACAGGGGAGACTATGGCTACACCTTC.

Regarding this clone: This may arise from a read error, as a much more abundant clone is one base away. Other nucleotide sequences in the sample specify the same CDR3. The chain uses TRBV28 and TRBJ2-7, with D perhaps TRBD2 (5 bases). The CDR3 is 13 residues long. Germline CDR1 is MDHEN and CDR2 is SYDVKM. V was trimmed by 2 bases and J by 1 base, leaving 6 bases between them. As DNA, the CDR3 is TGTGCCAGCAGTTTAGGGGAGTCCTACGAGCAGTACTTC. Its translation: CASSLGESYEQYF.

The rearrangement uses TRBV9 and TRBJ2-7; no clear D. The CDR3 has 14 amino acids. V gave up 2 bases and J gave up 4 bases, with 13 bases separating them. CDR1 is SGDLS, CDR2 YYNGEE, per germline. The CDR3 region is CASSVQFSSYEQYF. The CDR3, as DNA: TGTGCCAGCAGCGTTCAGTTTTCGAGTTACGAGCAGTACTTC.

On this clone itself: This sample also contains other DNA sequences that code for the same CDR3. The chain carries TRBV28 and TRBJ2-1; D call uncertain. V lost 2 bases and J lost 4, with 6 bases in between. The CDR3 is 13 amino acids. The germline V gene has CDR1 MDHEN and CDR2 SYDVKM. The CDR3 DNA follows: TGTGCCAGCAGTTTACCCGTTTACAATGAGCAGTTCTTC. This gives the protein CASSLPVYNEQFF.

The rearrangement joins TRBV7-9 to TRBJ1-1, with D possibly being TRBD1 (5 bases). Trimming removed 5 bases from V and 1 base from J, with 14 bases in between. Germline V gene lookup returns CDR1 SEHNR and CDR2 FQNEAQ (reference sequence). The CDR3 covers 15 residues. CDR3 sequence reads: CASSPRAGKNTEAFF. CDR3 bases: TGTGCCAGCAGCCCGAGGGCAGGGAAGAACACTGAAGCTTTCTTT.

The chain recombines TRBV7-9 with TRBJ2-5, with 7 positions matching TRBD2. Germline assignment: CDR1 SEHNR and CDR2 FQNEAQ (reference sequence). The junction had 14 bases not matched to a gene; V was cut back by 5 bases and J by 2 bases. The CDR3 extends over 17 amino acids. CDR3 amino acids: CASSPSSISGGQETQYF. CDR3 nucleotide sequence: TGTGCCAGCAGCCCCTCCTCGATATCGGGAGGACAAGAGACCCAGTACTTC.

The chain has TRBV10-1 and TRBJ2-4; 9 nucleotides agree with TRBD1. CDR1 and CDR2 from the germline V gene are WNHNN and SYGVQD (reference sequence). The CDR3 contains 14 residues. J was trimmed by 2 bases and V by 7 bases; bases with no gene match: 3. CDR3 protein: CASTDRGSKNIQYF. The CDR3 region has the DNA TGCGCCAGCACTGACAGGGGGTCCAAAAACATTCAGTACTTC.